The 10 T cell receptor beta chains reported below all come from one sample, sequenced in a study of blood T cell repertoires in COVID-19. The protocol was immunoSEQ multiplex PCR, while the TCRdb copy is restricted to in-frame clones and leaves out a portion. This sample has some 54,000 clones, with about 91% found just once. Specimen: peripheral blood. The receptors originated from a man aged 55 to 70 with acute or convalescent COVID-19.

This clone appeared a single time. The CDR3 protein is CASSLGGRLTGELFF. In nucleotides, the CDR3 is TGCGCCAGCAGCTTAGGAGGCAGGCTCACCGGGGAGCTGTTTTTT. The gene calls are TRBV5-1 and TRBJ2-2; perhaps TRBD2 as D (5 bases). The V gene lost 2 bases and the J gene lost 4 bases, with 12 bases spanning the gap. The germline gives CDR1 SGHRS, CDR2 YFSETQ. CDR3 length: 15 residues.

This sequence joins TRBV5-1 and TRBJ2-7; 8 bases agree with TRBD1. J was trimmed by 2 bases and V by 7 bases; bases with no gene match: 8. The CDR3 runs 14 residues. CDR1 is SGHRS, CDR2 YFSETQ, per germline. The CDR3 DNA reads as TGCGCCAGCGATCCGACAGGGGATACCTACGAGCAGTACTTC. Translated: CASDPTGDTYEQYF.

The chain employs TRBV9 and TRBJ2-6; 7 bases fit TRBD1. Germline V gene sequence: CDR1 SGDLS, CDR2 YYNGEE. The CDR3 has 18 residues. J gave up 1 base and V 4 bases, and 11 bases lay outside the gene matches. The CDR3 protein is CASSPRQGVLSGANVLTF. CDR3 DNA: TGTGCCAGCAGCCCTCGACAGGGTGTCCTATCTGGGGCCAACGTCCTGACTTTC.

This chain uses TRBV30 with TRBJ2-6; 9 bases are a match to TRBD1. V gave up 2 bases and J gave up 3 bases; unmatched junction bases: 14. The CDR3 runs to 19 residues. Germline-derived CDR1 and CDR2 are GTSNPN and SVGIG (reference sequence). The CDR3 sequence: CAWSRKGQGFPDGANVLTF. In nucleotides, the CDR3 is TGTGCCTGGAGTCGGAAAGGACAGGGGTTCCCAGATGGGGCCAACGTCCTGACTTTC. Complete variable domain (other parts from reference TRBV30 and TRBJ2-6): SQTIHQWPATLVQPVGSPLSLECTVEGTSNPNLYWYRQAAGRGLQLLFYSVGIGQISSEVPQNLSASRPQDRQFILSSKKLLLSDSGFYLCAWSRKGQGFPDGANVLTFGAGSRLTVL.

The chain carries TRBV6-5 and TRBJ1-1, with D tentatively TRBD1 (6 bases). Trimming stripped 6 bases from V and 9 bases from J, with 20 bases between. This CDR3 region has 14 residues. Germline V gene data show CDR1 as MNHEY and CDR2 as SVGAGI. This chain's CDR3 is CASSPPPQTGQAFF. The CDR3 DNA is TGTGCCAGCAGCCCCCCGCCCCAGACAGGTCAAGCTTTCTTT.

The chain is built from TRBV7-6 and TRBJ1-2; no reliable D call. There are 11 residues in the CDR3. V shed 5 bases and J shed 4 bases, with 5 bases lying between them. The germline CDR1 and CDR2 sequences are SGHVS and FNYEAQ. CDR3 protein: CASSPLYGYTF. The CDR3 bases are TGTGCCAGCAGCCCCCTCTATGGCTACACCTTC.

In this sample, this clone turned up a few times. The chain carries TRBV24-1 and TRBJ2-2; 9 positions agree with TRBD1. This CDR3 region has 15 residues. Germline V gene lookup returns CDR1 KGHDR and CDR2 SFDVKD. V gave up 2 bases and J gave up 3 bases; unmatched junction bases: 0. In nucleotides, the CDR3 is TGTGCCACCAGTGATTGGGACAGGGACACCGGGGAGCTGTTTTTT. Amino acids: CATSDWDRDTGELFF.

This rearrangement joins TRBV5-6 to TRBJ2-7; D may be TRBD1 (6 bases). The CDR3 contains 13 residues. V lost 4 bases and J lost 4, with 12 bases in between. Germline CDR1 reads SGHDT; CDR2 reads YYEEEE. CDR3 nucleotides: TGTGCCAGCAGCCCAGGACAGATTTACGAGCAGTACTTC. It is translated as CASSPGQIYEQYF.

The chain carries TRBV7-2 and TRBJ2-2; 8 bases line up with TRBD1. CDR1 is SGHTA and CDR2 is FQGNSA in the germline V gene. The CDR3 extends over 14 amino acids. V gave up 3 bases and J gave up 7 bases; unmatched junction bases: 4. CDR3 residues: CASSLDRDGGELFF. CDR3 DNA sequence: TGTGCCAGCAGCTTGGACAGGGATGGCGGGGAGCTGTTTTTT.

CDR3 amino acids: CASSSPGVGGHEQFF. The CDR3 coding sequence is TGTGCCAGCAGCTCGCCGGGAGTAGGAGGCCATGAGCAGTTCTTC. The rearrangement links TRBV5-6 to TRBJ2-1; TRBD2 is a possible D gene (6 bases). The CDR3 runs to 15 residues. In germline, CDR1 is SGHDT, CDR2 YYEEEE. The V gene lost 3 bases and the J gene lost 8 bases, with 18 bases spanning the gap.